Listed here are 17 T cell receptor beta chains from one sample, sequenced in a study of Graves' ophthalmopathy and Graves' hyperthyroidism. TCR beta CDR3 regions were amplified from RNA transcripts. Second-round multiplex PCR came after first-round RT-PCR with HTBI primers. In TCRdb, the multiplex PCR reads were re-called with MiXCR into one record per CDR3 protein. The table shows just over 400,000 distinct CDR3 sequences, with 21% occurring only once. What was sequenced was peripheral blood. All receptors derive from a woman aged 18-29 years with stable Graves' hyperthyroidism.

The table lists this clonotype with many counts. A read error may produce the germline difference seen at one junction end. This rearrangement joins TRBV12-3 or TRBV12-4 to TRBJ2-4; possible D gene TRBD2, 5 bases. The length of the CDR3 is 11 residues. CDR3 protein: CASSQEGIKYF. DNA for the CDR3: TGTGCCAGCAGTCAAGAGGGCATTAAGTACTTC.

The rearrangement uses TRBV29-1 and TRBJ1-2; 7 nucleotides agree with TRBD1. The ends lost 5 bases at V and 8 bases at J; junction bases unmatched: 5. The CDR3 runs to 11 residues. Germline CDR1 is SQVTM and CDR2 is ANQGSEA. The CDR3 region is CSVLKQGGYTF. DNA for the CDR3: TGCAGCGTTCTCAAACAGGGGGGCTACACCTTC.

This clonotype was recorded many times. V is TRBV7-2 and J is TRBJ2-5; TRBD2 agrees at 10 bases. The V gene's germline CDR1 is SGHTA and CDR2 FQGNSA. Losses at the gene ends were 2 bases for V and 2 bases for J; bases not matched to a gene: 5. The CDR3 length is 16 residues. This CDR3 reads CASSLRRTSGQETQYF. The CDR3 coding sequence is TGTGCCAGCAGCTTACGGAGGACTAGCGGACAAGAGACCCAGTACTTC.

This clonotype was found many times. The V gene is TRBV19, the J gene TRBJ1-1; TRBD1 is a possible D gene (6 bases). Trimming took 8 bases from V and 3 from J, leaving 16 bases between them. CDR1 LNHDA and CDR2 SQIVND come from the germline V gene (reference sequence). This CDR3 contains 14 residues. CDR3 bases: TGTGCCAGTGAGGAAGGGGGACGATACACTGAAGCTTTCTTT. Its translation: CASEEGGRYTEAFF.

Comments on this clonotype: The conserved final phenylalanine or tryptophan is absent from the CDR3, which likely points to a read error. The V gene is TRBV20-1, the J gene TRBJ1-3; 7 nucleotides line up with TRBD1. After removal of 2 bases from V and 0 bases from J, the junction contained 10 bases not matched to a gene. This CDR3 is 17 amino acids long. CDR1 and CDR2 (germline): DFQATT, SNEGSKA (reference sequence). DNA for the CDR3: TGCAGTGCTAGATCACTCAGGGGGGATATCTCTGGAAACACCATATATTCT. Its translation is CSARSLRGDISGNTIYS.

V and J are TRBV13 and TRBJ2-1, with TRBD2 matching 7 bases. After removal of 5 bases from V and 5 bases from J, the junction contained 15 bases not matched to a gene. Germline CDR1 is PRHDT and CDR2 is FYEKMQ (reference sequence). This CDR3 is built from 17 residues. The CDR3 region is CASSRLLAPSTNNEQFF. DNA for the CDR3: TGTGCCAGCAGCCGACTACTAGCGCCCTCTACAAACAATGAGCAGTTCTTC. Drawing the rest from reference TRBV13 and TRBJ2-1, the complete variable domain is AAGVIQSPRHLIKEKRETATLKCYPIPRHDTVYWYQQGPGQDPQFLISFYEKMQSDKGSIPDRFSAQQFSDYHSELNMSSLELGDSALYFCASSRLLAPSTNNEQFFGPGTRLTVL.

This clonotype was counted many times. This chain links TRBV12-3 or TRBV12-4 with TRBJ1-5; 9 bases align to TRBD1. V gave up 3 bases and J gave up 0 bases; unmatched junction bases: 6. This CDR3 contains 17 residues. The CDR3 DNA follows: TGTGCCAGCAGTTTTAGGGGGGACAGGGTTAGCAATCAGCCCCAGCATTTT. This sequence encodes CASSFRGDRVSNQPQHF.

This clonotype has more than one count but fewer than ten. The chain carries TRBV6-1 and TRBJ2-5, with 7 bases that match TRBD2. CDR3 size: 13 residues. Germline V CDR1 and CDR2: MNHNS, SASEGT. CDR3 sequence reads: CSGGSWYQETQYF. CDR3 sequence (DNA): TGTTCCGGGGGGTCGTGGTACCAAGAGACCCAGTACTTC.

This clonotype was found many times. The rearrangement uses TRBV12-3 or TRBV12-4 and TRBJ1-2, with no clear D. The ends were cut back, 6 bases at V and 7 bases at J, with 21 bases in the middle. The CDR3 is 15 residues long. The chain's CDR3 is CASSQSRHSVSGYTF. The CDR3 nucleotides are TGTGCCAGCAGCCAATCTCGTCACAGTGTTAGTGGCTACACCTTC.

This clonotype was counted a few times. The DNA for the CDR3 is TGTGCCTGCACCTCACGGGTACTTATCCAAGAGACCCAGTACTTC. Its protein is CACTSRVLIQETQYF. This sequence joins TRBV28 and TRBJ2-5, with D unclear. The CDR3 loop spans 15 amino acids. V was pared by 11 bases and J by 1 base, with 20 bases between. The V gene's germline CDR1 is MDHEN and CDR2 SYDVKM.

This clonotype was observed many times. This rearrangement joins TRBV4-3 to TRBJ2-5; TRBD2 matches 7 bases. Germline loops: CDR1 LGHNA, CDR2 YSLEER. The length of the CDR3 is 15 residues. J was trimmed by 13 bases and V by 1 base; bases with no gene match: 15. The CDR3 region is CASSQAFPTSAPAYF. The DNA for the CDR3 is TGCGCCAGCAGCCAAGCATTCCCCACTAGCGCCCCCGCGTACTTC.

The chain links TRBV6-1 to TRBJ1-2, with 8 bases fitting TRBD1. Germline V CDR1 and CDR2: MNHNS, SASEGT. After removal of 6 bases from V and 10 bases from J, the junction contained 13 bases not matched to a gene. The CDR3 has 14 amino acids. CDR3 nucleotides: TGTGCCAGCAGCCTCCCGGGACAGGCGCCAGCCTACACCTTC. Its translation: CASSLPGQAPAYTF.

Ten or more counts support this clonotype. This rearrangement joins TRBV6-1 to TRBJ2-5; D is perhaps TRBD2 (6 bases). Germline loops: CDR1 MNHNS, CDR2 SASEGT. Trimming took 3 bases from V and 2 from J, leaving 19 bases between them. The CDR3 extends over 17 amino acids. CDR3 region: CASSDREATAYQETQYF. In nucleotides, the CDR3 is TGTGCCAGCAGTGATAGGGAGGCGACAGCCTATCAAGAGACCCAGTACTTC.

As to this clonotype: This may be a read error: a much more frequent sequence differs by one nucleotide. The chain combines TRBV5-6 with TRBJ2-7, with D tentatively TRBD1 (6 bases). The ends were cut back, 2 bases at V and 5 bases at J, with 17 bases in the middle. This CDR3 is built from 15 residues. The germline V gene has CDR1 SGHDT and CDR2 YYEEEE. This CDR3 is CASSFTGTWWHEQYF. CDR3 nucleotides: TGTGCCAGCAGCTTTACCGGGACATGGTGGCACGAGCAGTACTTC.

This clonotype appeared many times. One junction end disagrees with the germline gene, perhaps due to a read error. CDR3 amino acids: CASTPEGMETGDF. CDR3 DNA sequence: TGTGCCAGCACCCCCGAGGGGATGGAGACAGGAGACTTC. V is TRBV6-1 and J is TRBJ2-7, with a weak D call TRBD1 (6 bases). This CDR3 has 13 residues. CDR1 and CDR2 (germline): MNHNS, SASEGT.

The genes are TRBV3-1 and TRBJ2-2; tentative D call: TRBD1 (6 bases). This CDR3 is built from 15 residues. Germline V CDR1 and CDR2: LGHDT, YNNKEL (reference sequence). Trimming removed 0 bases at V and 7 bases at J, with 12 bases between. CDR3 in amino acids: CASSQEPGVGGELFF. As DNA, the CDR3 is TGTGCCAGCAGCCAAGAGCCAGGGGTGGGCGGGGAGCTGTTTTTT. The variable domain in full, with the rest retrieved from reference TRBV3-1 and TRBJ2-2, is DTAVSQTPKYLVTQMGNDKSIKCEQNLGHDTMYWYKQDSKKFLKIMFSYNNKELIINETVPNRFSPKSPDKAHLNLHINSLELGDSAVYFCASSQEPGVGGELFFGEGSRLTVL.

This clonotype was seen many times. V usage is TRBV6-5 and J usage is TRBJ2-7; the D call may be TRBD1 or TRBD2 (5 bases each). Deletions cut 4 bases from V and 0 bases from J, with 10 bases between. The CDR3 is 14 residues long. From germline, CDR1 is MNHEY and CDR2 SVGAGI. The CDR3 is CASSSWDGSYEQYF. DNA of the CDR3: TGTGCCAGCAGTTCCTGGGACGGCTCCTACGAGCAGTACTTC.